This entry concerns a single T cell receptor (beta chain). The CDR3 covers 11 residues. CDR1 is MNHEY, CDR2 SVGEGT, per germline. V was trimmed by 5 bases and J by 9 bases, leaving 8 bases between them. The method was immunoSEQ multiplex PCR; TCRdb's version includes in-frame clones alone and lacks a portion of them. The sample has some 200,000 clones; about nine tenths are singletons. These data come from a study of blood T cell repertoires in COVID-19. All enrollees were roughly 18 to 89 years old and from 24 US areas. Cohort 3 recovery required two negative PCRs, clearance, or symptom resolution. The chain is built from TRBV6-2 or TRBV6-3 and TRBJ2-1, with a weak D call TRBD2 (5 bases). This sequence originates from a woman aged 30 to 39 who had recovered from COVID-19. Sequenced: PBMCs or T cells enriched from blood (not recorded which). CDR3 nucleotide sequence: TGTGCCAGCAGTGCTCGGGGTGAGCAGTTCTTC. Translation: CASSARGEQFF.